The 2 T cell receptor beta chains below were found in one sample sequenced in a study of T cell changes during pregnancy in multiple sclerosis. Profiling relied on immunoSEQ multiplex PCR, and the TCRdb table lists in-frame clones only, not all of them. The sample holds approximately 40,000 clones, 75% to 90% seen once. The starting material was CD8+ T cells from peripheral blood mononuclear cells, obtained in the third trimester of pregnancy. These receptors came from a female donor with multiple sclerosis, enrolled in a pregnancy study.

This clone has just a few counts. This chain connects TRBV6-4 to TRBJ1-1; 9 nucleotides align to TRBD1. The V segment lost 4 bases and the J segment 5 bases; nucleotides outside the gene matches: 8. CDR3 length: 15 amino acids. The germline gives CDR1 MRHNA, CDR2 SNTAGT. CDR3 DNA: TGTGCCAGCAGTGTCGACTCGACAGGGGGGACTGAAGCTTTCTTT. Protein product: CASSVDSTGGTEAFF.

This chain uses TRBV9 with TRBJ2-7; 13 bases map to TRBD2. Germline CDR1 SGDLS, CDR2 YYNGEE. The V segment lost 1 base and the J segment 7 bases; nucleotides outside the gene matches: 11. The CDR3 loop spans 17 amino acids. The CDR3 is CASSVSGTSGDLREQYF. CDR3 bases: TGTGCCAGCAGCGTATCGGGGACTAGCGGGGATCTACGGGAGCAGTACTTC.